The present T cell receptor beta chain was sequenced within a study of blood T cell repertoires in COVID-19. For the study at large: Both acute and convalescent COVID-19 samples were obtained from the United States, Italy and Spain. T cells, B-cell-depleted T cells, or PBMCs provided the cDNA or gDNA that served as material.

CDR3 length equals 14 residues. The germline gives CDR1 MGHRA, CDR2 YSYEKL. With 3 bases clipped from V and 7 bases from J, the junction kept 2 bases outside the gene matches. Per the authors' pipeline: Amplification of reference gene primers was used by the study to estimate nucleated cell counts. Here immunoSEQ multiplex PCR was the method, and the copy in TCRdb shows in-frame clones only, minus some. V and J calls and clone size follow that table, whereas D and trimming were derived from the DNA. The data show some 110,000 clones, roughly 85% seen once. Sequenced input: peripheral blood. The sequence was obtained from a woman aged 80 or over with acute or convalescent COVID-19. V usage is TRBV4-1 and J usage is TRBJ2-7; TRBD2 matches 14 bases. CDR3 sequence (DNA): TGCGCCAGCAGCCAGGGACTAGCGGGAGATGAGCAGTACTTC. Protein product: CASSQGLAGDEQYF.